This TCR beta chain was profiled in a study of blood T cell repertoires in COVID-19. Study at large: Some COVID-19 samples were acute and others convalescent; all came from the United States, Italy and Spain.

The CDR3 is 15 residues long. In germline, CDR1 is SGHTA, CDR2 FQGNSA. J was trimmed by 3 bases and V by 4 bases; bases with no gene match: 4. Sequenced by immunoSEQ multiplex PCR; TCRdb stores in-frame clones only, minus some. The table lists some 200,000 clones, just under 85% of them singletons. While infection was still active, Seattle patients were enrolled and then followed longitudinally. The V call is TRBV7-2, the J call TRBJ2-7, with 12 bases lining up with TRBD2. Material: peripheral blood. The sequence derives from a man in his sixties with COVID-19, enrolled during active disease. The CDR3 sequence: CASSSRTSGIYEQYF. CDR3 DNA sequence: TGTGCCAGCAGCTCCCGGACTAGCGGGATCTACGAGCAGTACTTC.